A selection of T cell receptor beta chains follows, all from one sample in a study of regulatory T cells in long-lasting Graves disease. TCRdb processed the multiplex PCR reads anew with MiXCR; each CDR3 protein has one entry. The top ten clones hold around 25% of a sample with about 530,000 distinct CDR3 sequences, about 16% of them seen once. The data also belong to a second study, concerning T cells in Graves' hyperthyroidism and ophthalmopathy.

The sample in question was peripheral blood mononuclear cells (PBMCs), obtained at new diagnosis, from a patient treated with antithyroid drugs. The source is a woman aged 35-65 years with Graves disease. CDR3s include the opening cysteine and the closing phenylalanine or tryptophan. Fields, in order: clone size, D gene, J gene, V gene, CDR3 DNA, CDR3 protein. D genes are given only for firm matches. Rows give clone size only sometimes, using once, few, many, or a class for an expanded clone.

size: many
D: TRBD1
J: TRBJ2-2
V: TRBV6-5
DNA: TGTGCCAGCAGTTACGGGACAGGGGATACCGGGGAGCTGTTTTTT
CDR3: CASSYGTGDTGELFF

size: many
D: TRBD1
J: TRBJ2-1
V: TRBV7-3
DNA: TGTGCCAGTAGCTCTCAGGGGGCGCAGGACATGTTCTTC
CDR3: CASSSQGAQDMFF

size: NA
D: NA
J: TRBJ1-5
V: TRBV20-1
DNA: TGCAGTGCTGGAGCCAGGGGCGCGGGCAATCAGCCCCAGCATTTT
CDR3: CSAGARGAGNQPQHF

size: many
D: NA
J: TRBJ1-1
V: TRBV7-9
DNA: TGTGCCAGCAGCCCCGGACAGTTCTCTGGCACTGAAGCTTTCTTT
CDR3: CASSPGQFSGTEAFF

size: many
D: NA
J: TRBJ1-2
V: TRBV2
DNA: TGTGCCAGCAATAGGGACGACAGCCGCCATGGCTACACCTTC
CDR3: CASNRDDSRHGYTF

size: many
D: NA
J: TRBJ2-7
V: TRBV7-9
DNA: TGTGCCAGCAGCCCGAGGGACCGAACCTACGAGCAGTACTTC
CDR3: CASSPRDRTYEQYF

size: NA
D: TRBD2
J: TRBJ2-1
V: TRBV4-1
DNA: TGCGCCAGCAGCCAAGGACTAGCGGGGGGGTACGATGAGCAGTTCTTC
CDR3: CASSQGLAGGYDEQFF

size: few
D: NA
J: TRBJ2-2
V: TRBV15
DNA: TGTGCCACCAGCGACCGGGAGAACACCGGGGAGCTGTTTTTT
CDR3: CATSDRENTGELFF

size: many
D: NA
J: TRBJ1-6
V: TRBV7-9
DNA: TGTGCCAGCAGCTCACCGGCTGGACACGAGAATAATTCACCCCTCCACTTT
CDR3: CASSSPAGHENNSPLHF

size: NA
D: NA
J: TRBJ1-4
V: TRBV20-1
DNA: TGCAGTGCTTTGGGACGCGTTGAAAAACTGTTTTTT
CDR3: CSALGRVEKLFF

size: many
D: NA
J: TRBJ2-3
V: TRBV11-2
DNA: TGTGCCAGCAGCCATGGGACCGTGCTATCCACAGATACGCAGTATTTT
CDR3: CASSHGTVLSTDTQYF

size: many
D: TRBD1
J: TRBJ1-6
V: TRBV11-2
DNA: TGTGCCAGCAGCTTAGGGGACAGGGGAGGACTTATCTATAATTCACCCCTCCACTTT
CDR3: CASSLGDRGGLIYNSPLHF

size: NA
D: NA
J: TRBJ2-7
V: TRBV10-2
DNA: TGCGCCAGCAGTGAAACTTCCCATACCTACGAGCAGTACTTC
CDR3: CASSETSHTYEQYF

size: NA
D: TRBD1
J: TRBJ1-2
V: TRBV7-6
DNA: TGTGCCAGCAGCCCCCCCGGGACAGGAGGAGGCTACACCTTC
CDR3: CASSPPGTGGGYTF

size: few
D: TRBD2
J: TRBJ2-5
V: TRBV5-1
DNA: TGCGCCAGCAGCCCCCTCGGACTAGCGGGGGGAGAGACCCAGTACTTC
CDR3: CASSPLGLAGGETQYF

size: NA
D: TRBD2
J: TRBJ2-3
V: TRBV28
DNA: TGTGCCAGCAGCTTAGGGACTAGCGAGGGGACCGCCACAGATACGCAGTATTTT
CDR3: CASSLGTSEGTATDTQYF

size: NA
D: NA
J: TRBJ2-1
V: TRBV28
DNA: TGTGCCAGCAGTTTCCCTCAGTACAATGAGCAGTTCTTC
CDR3: CASSFPQYNEQFF

size: few
D: NA
J: TRBJ1-6
V: TRBV6-1
DNA: TGTGCCAGCAGTCTATCACTGAGCTCCTATAATTCACCCCTCCACTTT
CDR3: CASSLSLSSYNSPLHF

size: NA
D: NA
J: TRBJ1-1
V: TRBV29-1
DNA: TGCAGCGTTTCGATGGAGGGGACTGAAGCTTTCTTT
CDR3: CSVSMEGTEAFF

size: many
D: TRBD1
J: TRBJ2-1
V: TRBV3-1
DNA: TGTGCCAGCAGCCAAGGACAGGGCTATAGCAATGAGCAGTTCTTC
CDR3: CASSQGQGYSNEQFF

size: few
D: TRBD1
J: TRBJ1-1
V: TRBV20-1
DNA: TGCAGTGCTCCGCCGGACAGGGGGCCCACTGAAGCTTTCTTT
CDR3: CSAPPDRGPTEAFF

size: many
D: NA
J: TRBJ1-1
V: TRBV28
DNA: TGTGCCAGCAGTTTATGGGGGGGTAACCGGGCTGAAGCTTTCTTT
CDR3: CASSLWGGNRAEAFF

size: NA
D: TRBD1
J: TRBJ2-7
V: TRBV28
DNA: TGTGCCAGCAGTTATATCCCAGGGGGCGGCGAGCAGTACTTC
CDR3: CASSYIPGGGEQYF

size: few
D: TRBD2
J: TRBJ2-5
V: TRBV19
DNA: TGTGCCAGTAGTATAAGCGGGGGAACGGGAGAGACCCAGTACTTC
CDR3: CASSISGGTGETQYF